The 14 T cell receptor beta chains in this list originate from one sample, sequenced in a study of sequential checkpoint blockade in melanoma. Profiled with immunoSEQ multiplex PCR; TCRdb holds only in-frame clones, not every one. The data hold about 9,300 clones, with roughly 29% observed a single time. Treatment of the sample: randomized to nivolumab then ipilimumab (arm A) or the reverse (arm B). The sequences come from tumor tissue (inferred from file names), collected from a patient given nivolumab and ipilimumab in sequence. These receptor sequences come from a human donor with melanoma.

This chain's CDR3 is CAISGTQGYEQYV. For the CDR3, the DNA is TGTGCCATCAGCGGGACACAGGGCTACGAGCAGTACGTC. The chain links TRBV10-3 to TRBJ2-7; tentatively, D is TRBD1 (6 bases). CDR1 and CDR2 from the germline V gene are ENHRY and SYGVKD. The length of the CDR3 is 13 residues. Trimming pared 6 bases from V and 3 bases from J, leaving 12 bases between.

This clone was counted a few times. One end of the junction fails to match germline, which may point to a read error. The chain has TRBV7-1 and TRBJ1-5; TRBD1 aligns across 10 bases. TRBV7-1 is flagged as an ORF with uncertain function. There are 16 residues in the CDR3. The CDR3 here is CARSLRDRGPYQPQHF. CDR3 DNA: TGTGCCAGAAGCTTGCGGGACAGGGGTCCGTATCAGCCCCAGCATTTT.

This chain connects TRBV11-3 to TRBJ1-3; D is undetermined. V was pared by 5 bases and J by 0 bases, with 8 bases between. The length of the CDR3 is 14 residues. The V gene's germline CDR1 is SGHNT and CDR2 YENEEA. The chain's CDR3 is CASSNSLSGNTIYF. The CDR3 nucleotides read TGTGCCAGCAGCAACAGCCTCTCTGGAAACACCATATATTTT.

The CDR3 sequence: CASSLVQGESPLHF. In nucleotides, the CDR3 is TGTGCCAGCAGCTTAGTGCAGGGCGAGTCACCCCTCCACTTT. The chain joins TRBV11-3 to TRBJ1-6, with D possibly being TRBD1 (5 bases). The germline CDR1 and CDR2 sequences are SGHNT and YENEEA. Trimming removed 1 base from V and 10 bases from J, with 11 bases in between. CDR3 size: 14 residues.

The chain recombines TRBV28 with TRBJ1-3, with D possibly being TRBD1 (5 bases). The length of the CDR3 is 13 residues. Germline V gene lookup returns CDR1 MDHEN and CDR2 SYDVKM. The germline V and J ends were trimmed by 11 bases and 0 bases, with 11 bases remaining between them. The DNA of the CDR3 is TGTGCCGCCCTAGACAGCTCTGGAAACACCATATATTTT. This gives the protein CAALDSSGNTIYF. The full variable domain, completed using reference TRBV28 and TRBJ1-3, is DVKVTQSSRYLVKRTGEKVFLECVQDMDHENMFWYRQDPGLGLRLIYFSYDVKMKEKGDIPEGYSVSREKKERFSLILESASTNQTSMYLCAALDSSGNTIYFGEGSWLTVV.

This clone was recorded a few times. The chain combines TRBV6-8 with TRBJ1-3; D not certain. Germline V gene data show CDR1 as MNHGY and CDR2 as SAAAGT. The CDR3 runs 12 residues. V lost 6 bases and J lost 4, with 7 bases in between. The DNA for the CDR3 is TGTGCCAGCAGCCGGGAGGGAAACACCATATATTTT. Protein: CASSREGNTIYF.

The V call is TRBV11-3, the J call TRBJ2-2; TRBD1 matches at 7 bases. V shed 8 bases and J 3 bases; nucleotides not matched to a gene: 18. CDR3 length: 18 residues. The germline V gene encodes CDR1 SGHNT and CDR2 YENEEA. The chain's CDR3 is CASARVMSGQTYTGELFF. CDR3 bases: TGTGCCAGCGCGAGGGTGATGTCGGGACAGACATACACCGGGGAGCTGTTTTTT.

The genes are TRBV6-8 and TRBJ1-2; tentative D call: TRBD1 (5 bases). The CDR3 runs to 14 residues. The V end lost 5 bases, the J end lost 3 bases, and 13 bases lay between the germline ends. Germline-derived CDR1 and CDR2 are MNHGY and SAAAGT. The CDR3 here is CASSVGGSDYGYTF. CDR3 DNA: TGTGCCAGCAGTGTGGGGGGTAGCGACTATGGCTACACCTTC.

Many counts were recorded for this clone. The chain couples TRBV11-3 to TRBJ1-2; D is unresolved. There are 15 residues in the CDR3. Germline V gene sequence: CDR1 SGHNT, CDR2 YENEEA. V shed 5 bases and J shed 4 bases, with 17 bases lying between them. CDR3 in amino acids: CASSQSLGIGYGYTF. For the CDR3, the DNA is TGTGCCAGCAGCCAGTCCCTGGGGATCGGCTATGGCTACACCTTC.

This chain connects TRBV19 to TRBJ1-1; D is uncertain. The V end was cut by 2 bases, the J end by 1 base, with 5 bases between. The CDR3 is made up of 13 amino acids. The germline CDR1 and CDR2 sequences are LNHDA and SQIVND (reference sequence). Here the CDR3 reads CASSILGNTEAFF. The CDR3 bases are TGTGCCAGTAGTATATTAGGGAACACTGAAGCTTTCTTT.

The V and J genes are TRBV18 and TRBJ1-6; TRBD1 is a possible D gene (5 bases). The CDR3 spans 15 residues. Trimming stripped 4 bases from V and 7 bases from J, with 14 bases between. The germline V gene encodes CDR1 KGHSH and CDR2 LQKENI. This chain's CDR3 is CASSLGTPVNSPLHF. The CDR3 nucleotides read TGTGCCAGCTCACTTGGGACGCCCGTCAATTCACCCCTCCACTTT.

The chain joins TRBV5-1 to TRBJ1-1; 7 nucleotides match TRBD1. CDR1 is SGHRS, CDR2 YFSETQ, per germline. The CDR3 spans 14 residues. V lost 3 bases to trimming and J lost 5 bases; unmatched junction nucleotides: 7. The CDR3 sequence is CASSYDRELTEAFF. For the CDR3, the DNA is TGCGCCAGCAGCTACGACAGGGAACTGACTGAAGCTTTCTTT.

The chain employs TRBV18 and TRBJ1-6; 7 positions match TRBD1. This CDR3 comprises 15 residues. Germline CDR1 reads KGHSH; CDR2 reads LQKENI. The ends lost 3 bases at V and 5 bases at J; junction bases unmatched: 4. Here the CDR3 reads CASSPGQLNNSPLHF. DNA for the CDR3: TGTGCCAGCTCACCGGGACAGCTTAATAATTCACCCCTCCACTTT.

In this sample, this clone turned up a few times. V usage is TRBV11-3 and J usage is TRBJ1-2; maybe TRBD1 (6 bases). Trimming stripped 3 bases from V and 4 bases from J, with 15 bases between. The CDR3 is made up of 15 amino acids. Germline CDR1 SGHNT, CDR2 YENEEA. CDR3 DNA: TGTGCCAGCAGCTTGGGGGGGCGGGCACCCTATGGCTACACCTTC. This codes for CASSLGGRAPYGYTF.